This T cell receptor (beta chain) emerged from a study of T cells in localized non-small cell lung cancer. Study-wide results and limits: Because researchers sequenced only one region of the tumor, heterogeneity is still possible. Longer overall survival accompanied higher blood T cell density. The study detected a median around 57 of the top 100 tumor clones in adjacent lung.

This clone is a singleton in its sample. Its cognate antigen is unknown. Germline CDR1 MNHNS, CDR2 SASEGT. The CDR3 covers 17 residues. Trimming shortened V by 6 bases and J by 5 bases, and 22 bases separated the two germline ends. TCRdb's copy holds only in-frame clones and misses some; the assay was immunoSEQ multiplex PCR. Of fewer than 35,000 clones in the sample, under 90% were seen once. The rearrangement uses TRBV6-1 and TRBJ2-2; D is ambiguous. The sequences come from peripheral blood, collected before any cancer treatment. The sequence was obtained from a man between 35 and 75 years old with stage I lung adenocarcinoma. This CDR3 is CASSEPPPGLGTGELFF. CDR3 DNA sequence: TGTGCCAGCAGCGAACCACCGCCCGGTCTCGGGACCGGGGAGCTGTTTTTT.